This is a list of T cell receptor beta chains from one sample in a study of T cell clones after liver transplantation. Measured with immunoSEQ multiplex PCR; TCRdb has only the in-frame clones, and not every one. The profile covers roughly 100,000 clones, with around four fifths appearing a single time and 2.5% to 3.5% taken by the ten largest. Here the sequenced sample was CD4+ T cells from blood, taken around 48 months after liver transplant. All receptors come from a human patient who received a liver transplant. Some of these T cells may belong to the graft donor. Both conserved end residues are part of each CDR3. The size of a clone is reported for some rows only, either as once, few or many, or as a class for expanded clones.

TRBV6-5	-	CASASPANEQFF
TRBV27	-	CASSGTGRSPLHF
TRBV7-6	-	CASSFPLGQEKGF
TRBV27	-	CASSFGGSNTGELFF
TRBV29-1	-	CSVGSGNTIYF
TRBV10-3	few	CAIREGDYEQYF
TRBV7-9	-	CASSLNLAVSTDTQYF
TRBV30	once	CAWSGTSGNRDEQFF
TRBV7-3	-	CASTRDKQGDYGYTF
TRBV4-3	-	CASSQGQGINSPLHF
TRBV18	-	CASSPQGVGQGGETQYF
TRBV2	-	CASSRPGEGHQPQHF
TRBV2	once	CASNIRDTQYF
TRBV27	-	CASRGAVNTEAFF
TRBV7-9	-	CASSLVDGGYTF
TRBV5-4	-	CASSWERPTPTGAFF
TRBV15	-	CATSRDLGQGVEQFF
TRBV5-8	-	CASSLDGGGARQFF
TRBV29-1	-	CSVAPKMGGHGYTF
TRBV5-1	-	CASRKDRGETGELFF
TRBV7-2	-	CASSRGGDRQQFF
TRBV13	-	CASSLRLGTQYF
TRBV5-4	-	CASSLPGSEKLFF
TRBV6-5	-	CASSYGGTYNSPLHF
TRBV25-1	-	CASTTDGTGRGTEAFF
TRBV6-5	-	CASSWERDTGELFF
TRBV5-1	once	CASSSDGPIGNTIYF
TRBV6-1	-	CASSYGSGAFF
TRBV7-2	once	CASSPPGHRDLPYEQYF
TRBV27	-	CASSLSITDTQYF
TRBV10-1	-	CASRDTGTETQYF
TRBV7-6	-	CASSLAGAYEQYF
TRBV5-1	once	CASSLGQGQTQYF
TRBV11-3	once	CASSYGGSRNTGELFF
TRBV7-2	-	CASSYTRMVTDTQYF
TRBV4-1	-	CASSSQQRNSYNEQFF
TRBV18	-	CASSPQGRAEKTVASGYTF
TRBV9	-	CASSVGWAGDTEAFF
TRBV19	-	CASSVRRERRNQPQHF
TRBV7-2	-	CASSLDLLPGELFF
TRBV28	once	CASSFSPGGTEAFF
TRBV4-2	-	CASSPVGGEKLFF
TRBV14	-	CASSPGWWDNANTGELFF
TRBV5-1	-	CASSLDAGTGANVLTF
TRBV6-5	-	CASQPGGSGYGYTF
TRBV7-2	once	CASLPRAGLGQPQHF
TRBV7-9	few	CASSLDRVGGSLNTEAFF
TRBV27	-	CATGAQGQGQKLFF
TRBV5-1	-	CSSGRDQTQYF
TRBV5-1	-	CASSLGGRDNEQFF
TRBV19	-	CASSIGPSQETQYF
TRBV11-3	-	CASSKDRVSTIYF
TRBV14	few	CASSPSGARYQETQYF